The sequence of this TCR beta chain was determined in a study of T cells in Graves' hyperthyroidism and ophthalmopathy. Concerning this clonotype: The antigen is undetermined. Being one base from a much bigger clone, this may be a read error. A read error is likely, as this CDR3 ends without the conserved phenylalanine or tryptophan.

Whole-study results and caveats: Most thyroid clonotypes that were expanded above 0.001 also turned up in blood. Ophthalmopathy was model-predicted a median about 6.9 months pre-onset. Ophthalmopathy and stable hyperthyroidism were told apart by a 13 V-J model.

Clinicians diagnosed patients from clinical symptoms, serum thyroxine and TRAb, thyroid ultrasound and orbital computed tomography. Germline CDR1 is SNHLY and CDR2 is FYNNEI. After removal of 6 bases from V and 3 bases from J, the junction contained 4 bases not matched to a gene. CDR3 length: 14 amino acids. The CDR3 regions of TCR beta were amplified from RNA transcripts. The TCR CDR3 was amplified in a first-round RT-PCR using the HTBI primer set. TCRdb passed the multiplex PCR reads through MiXCR, listing each CDR3 protein once. The sample consists of a few hundred thousand distinct CDR3 sequences, 20% to 25% of them appearing once.

The J gene is TRBJ2-7, the V gene TRBV2; TRBD1 matches 11 bases. The specimen was blood. The TCR was taken from a man aged 25 to 40 with Graves' ophthalmopathy. CDR3 region: CASRPGTGGYEQYL. CDR3 nucleotides: TGTGCCAGCAGACCCGGGACAGGGGGCTACGAGCAGTACTTG.